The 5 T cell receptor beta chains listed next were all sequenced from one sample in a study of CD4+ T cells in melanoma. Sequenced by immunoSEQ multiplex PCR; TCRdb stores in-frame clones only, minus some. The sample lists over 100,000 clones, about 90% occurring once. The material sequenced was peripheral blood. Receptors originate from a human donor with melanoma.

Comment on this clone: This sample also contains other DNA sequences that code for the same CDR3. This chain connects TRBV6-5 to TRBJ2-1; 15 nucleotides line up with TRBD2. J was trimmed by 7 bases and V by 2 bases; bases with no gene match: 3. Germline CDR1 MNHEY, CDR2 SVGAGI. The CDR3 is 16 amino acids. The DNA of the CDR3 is TGTGCCAGCAGTTACACGGGACTAGCGGGAGGTAATGAGCAGTTCTTC. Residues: CASSYTGLAGGNEQFF.

CDR3 amino acids: CASSFTKTTYNEQFF. In DNA, the CDR3 is TGTGCCAGCAGTTTTACAAAGACCACCTACAATGAGCAGTTCTTC. The J gene is TRBJ2-1, the V gene TRBV28; D gene unclear. The CDR3 runs to 15 residues. Germline V gene lookup returns CDR1 MDHEN and CDR2 SYDVKM. The V end lost 3 bases, the J end lost 2 bases, and 11 bases lay between the germline ends.

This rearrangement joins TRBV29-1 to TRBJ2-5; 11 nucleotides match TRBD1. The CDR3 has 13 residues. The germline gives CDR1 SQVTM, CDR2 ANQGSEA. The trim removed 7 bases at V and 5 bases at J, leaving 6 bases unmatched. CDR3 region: CSAGQGARETQYF. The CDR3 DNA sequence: TGCAGCGCCGGACAGGGGGCTAGGGAGACCCAGTACTTC.

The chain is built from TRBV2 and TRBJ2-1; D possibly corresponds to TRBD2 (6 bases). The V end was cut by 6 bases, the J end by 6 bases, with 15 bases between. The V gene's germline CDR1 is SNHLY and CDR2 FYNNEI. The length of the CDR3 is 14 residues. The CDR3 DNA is TGTGCCAGCAGGGACTACTTAACTAGCAATGAGCAGTTCTTC. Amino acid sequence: CASRDYLTSNEQFF.

This CDR3 reads CASSLLAEQVYEQYF. In DNA form, the CDR3 reads TGTGCCAGCAGCTTACTAGCGGAGCAGGTCTACGAGCAGTACTTC. The rearrangement joins TRBV7-8 to TRBJ2-7; TRBD2 aligns across 7 bases. This CDR3 has 15 amino acids. Germline-derived CDR1 and CDR2 are SGHVS and FQNEAQ. The trim removed 2 bases at V and 3 bases at J, leaving 7 bases unmatched.